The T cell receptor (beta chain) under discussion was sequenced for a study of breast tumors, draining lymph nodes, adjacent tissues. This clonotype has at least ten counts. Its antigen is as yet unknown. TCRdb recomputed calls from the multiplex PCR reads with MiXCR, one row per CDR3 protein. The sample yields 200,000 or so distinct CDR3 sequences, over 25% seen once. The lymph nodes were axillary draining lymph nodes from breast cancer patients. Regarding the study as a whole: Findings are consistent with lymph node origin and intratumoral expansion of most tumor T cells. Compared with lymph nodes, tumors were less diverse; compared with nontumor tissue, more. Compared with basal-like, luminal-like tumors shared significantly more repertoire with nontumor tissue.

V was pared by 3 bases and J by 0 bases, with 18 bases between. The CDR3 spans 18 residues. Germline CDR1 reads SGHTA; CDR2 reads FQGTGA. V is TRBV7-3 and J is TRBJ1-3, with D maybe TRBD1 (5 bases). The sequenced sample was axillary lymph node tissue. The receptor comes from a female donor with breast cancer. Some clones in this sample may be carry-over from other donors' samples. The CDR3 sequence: CASSFLLGAGHSGNTIYF. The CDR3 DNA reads TGTGCCAGCAGCTTTCTCTTAGGGGCGGGCCACTCTGGAAACACCATATATTTT. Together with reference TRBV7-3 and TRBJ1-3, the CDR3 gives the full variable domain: GAGVSQTPSNKVTEKGKYVELRCDPISGHTALYWYRQSLGQGPEFLIYFQGTGAADDSGLPNDRFFAVRPEGSVSTLKIQRTERGDSAVYLCASSFLLGAGHSGNTIYFGEGSWLTVV.